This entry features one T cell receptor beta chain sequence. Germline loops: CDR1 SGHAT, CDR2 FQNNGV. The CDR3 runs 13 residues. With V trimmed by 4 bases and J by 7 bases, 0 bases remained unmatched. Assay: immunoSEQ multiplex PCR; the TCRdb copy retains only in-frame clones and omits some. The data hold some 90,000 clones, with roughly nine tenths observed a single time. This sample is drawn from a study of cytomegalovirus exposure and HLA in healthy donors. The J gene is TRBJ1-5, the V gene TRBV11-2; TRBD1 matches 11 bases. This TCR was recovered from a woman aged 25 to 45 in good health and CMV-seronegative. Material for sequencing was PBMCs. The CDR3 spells CASSWDRGQPQHF. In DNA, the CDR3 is TGTGCCAGCAGCTGGGACAGGGGGCAGCCCCAGCATTTT.